The entry that follows covers one T cell receptor (beta chain) sequence. The data were obtained in a study of sequential checkpoint blockade in melanoma. Study-wide context: After both sequences, patients received maintenance nivolumab.

The treatment was: randomized to nivolumab then ipilimumab (arm A) or the reverse (arm B). Trimming cost V 3 bases and J 1 base, with 13 bases left between them. The CDR3 has 16 residues. The germline V gene encodes CDR1 LNHNV and CDR2 YYDKDF (reference sequence). This table comes from immunoSEQ multiplex PCR, and its TCRdb copy is limited to in-frame clones, with some not included. The profile shows about 13,000 clones, 25% to 35% of them singletons. The chain links TRBV15 to TRBJ2-4, with D possibly being TRBD1 (7 bases). The sequences come from tumor tissue (inferred from file names), collected from a patient given nivolumab and ipilimumab in sequence. This TCR derives from a human donor with melanoma. The CDR3 nucleotides read TGTGCCACCAGCAGGCAGGGGGGTACGGCCAAAAACATTCAGTACTTC. It encodes CATSRQGGTAKNIQYF.